The rows below give T cell receptor beta chains drawn from one sample of a study of cytomegalovirus exposure and HLA in healthy donors. The method was immunoSEQ multiplex PCR; TCRdb's version includes in-frame clones alone and lacks a portion of them. Among 100,000 or so clones listed, 75% were seen once. Specimen: PBMCs. These receptors came from a woman under 30 in good health and CMV-seropositive. The CDR3 runs from the conserved cysteine through the conserved F or W. A D gene is named only where the DNA matches it firmly. Clone sizes are given selectively: once, few, many, or a class where the clone is expanded.

J: TRBJ1-5; D: -; size: -; V: TRBV28; CDR3: CASSLAGQGNQPQHF; DNA: TGTGCCAGCAGTTTAGCAGGGCAGGGCAATCAGCCCCAGCATTTT
J: TRBJ1-2; D: -; size: -; V: TRBV19; CDR3: CASSIMVDSENYGYTF; DNA: TGTGCCAGTAGTATCATGGTCGACAGTGAGAACTATGGCTACACCTTC
J: TRBJ1-2; D: TRBD1; size: -; V: TRBV19; CDR3: CASSIGQGADGYTF; DNA: TGTGCCAGTAGTATAGGCCAGGGGGCAGATGGCTACACCTTC
J: TRBJ2-1; D: TRBD2; size: -; V: TRBV6-5; CDR3: CASSYGGAYNEQFF; DNA: TGTGCCAGCAGTTATGGGGGGGCCTACAATGAGCAGTTCTTC
J: TRBJ2-3; D: -; size: -; V: TRBV9; CDR3: CASSVGGGSTDTQYF; DNA: TGTGCCAGCAGCGTAGGGGGCGGAAGCACAGATACGCAGTATTTT
J: TRBJ2-3; D: -; size: -; V: TRBV29-1; CDR3: CSVVPQSTDTQYF; DNA: TGCAGCGTTGTTCCGCAGAGCACAGATACGCAGTATTTT
J: TRBJ2-7; D: TRBD2; size: -; V: TRBV11-2; CDR3: CASSQNRLAGPYEQYF; DNA: TGTGCCAGCAGTCAGAACCGACTAGCGGGCCCCTACGAGCAGTACTTC
J: TRBJ2-1; D: TRBD1; size: -; V: TRBV7-9; CDR3: CASSAGTGVYEQFF; DNA: TGTGCCAGCAGTGCCGGGACAGGGGTATACGAGCAGTTCTTC
J: TRBJ2-1; D: TRBD2; size: -; V: TRBV28; CDR3: CASITASGIGHEQFF; DNA: TGTGCCAGCATCACTGCGAGCGGGATCGGTCATGAGCAGTTCTTC
J: TRBJ2-7; D: -; size: -; V: TRBV4-1; CDR3: CASSPQGLYEQYF; DNA: TGCGCCAGCAGCCCTCAGGGCCTCTACGAGCAGTACTTC
J: TRBJ1-1; D: -; size: once; V: TRBV19; CDR3: CASSATGNTEAFF; DNA: TGTGCCAGTAGTGCTACAGGGAACACTGAAGCTTTCTTT
J: TRBJ1-3; D: -; size: -; V: TRBV6-1; CDR3: CASSEVPVGNTIYF; DNA: TGTGCCAGCAGTGAAGTTCCCGTCGGAAACACCATATATTTT
J: TRBJ1-1; D: -; size: -; V: TRBV9; CDR3: CASSAGGYGDTEAFF; DNA: TGTGCCAGCAGCGCTGGGGGCTATGGGGACACTGAAGCTTTCTTT
J: TRBJ2-5; D: TRBD2; size: few; V: TRBV27; CDR3: CASSPGLAGGYETQYF; DNA: TGTGCCAGCAGCCCTGGACTAGCGGGGGGGTATGAGACCCAGTACTTC
J: TRBJ2-6; D: TRBD1; size: -; V: TRBV11-1; CDR3: CASKPLRGKETGANVLTF; DNA: TGTGCCAGTAAGCCCCTCAGGGGGAAGGAGACTGGGGCCAACGTCCTGACTTTC
J: TRBJ2-1; D: -; size: -; V: TRBV6-1; CDR3: CASSESRVSSYNEQFF; DNA: TGTGCCAGCAGTGAAAGTCGGGTCAGCTCCTACAATGAGCAGTTCTTC
J: TRBJ2-1; D: -; size: -; V: TRBV4-1; CDR3: CASSQEGRFNEQFF; DNA: TGCGCCAGCAGCCAAGAGGGGAGATTCAATGAGCAGTTCTTC
J: TRBJ2-4; D: -; size: few; V: TRBV4-1; CDR3: CASSQEGGGSVAKNIQYF; DNA: TGCGCCAGCAGCCAAGAGGGTGGGGGGAGCGTAGCCAAAAACATTCAGTACTTC
J: TRBJ1-1; D: -; size: -; V: TRBV9; CDR3: CASSVGHGGEAFF; DNA: TGTGCCAGCAGCGTAGGTCATGGAGGTGAAGCTTTCTTT
J: TRBJ2-2; D: -; size: -; V: TRBV7-2; CDR3: CASSSTGTQGGTGELFF; DNA: TGTGCCAGCAGCTCGACCGGGACACAGGGCGGCACCGGGGAGCTGTTTTTT
J: TRBJ2-1; D: TRBD1; size: -; V: TRBV10-3; CDR3: CAISRDRVNEQFF; DNA: TGTGCCATCAGCCGAGACAGGGTCAATGAGCAGTTCTTC
J: TRBJ1-6; D: -; size: -; V: TRBV7-9; CDR3: CASSPNREYSYNSPLHF; DNA: TGTGCCAGCAGTCCAAATCGGGAATACTCCTATAATTCACCCCTCCACTTT
J: TRBJ1-6; D: TRBD1; size: -; V: TRBV29-1; CDR3: CSVEVDRPGPLHF; DNA: TGCAGCGTTGAAGTGGACAGGCCGGGGCCCCTCCACTTT
J: TRBJ2-7; D: -; size: -; V: TRBV25-1; CDR3: CASSEPGTYEQYF; DNA: TGTGCCAGCAGTGAACCCGGGACTTACGAGCAGTACTTC
J: TRBJ2-7; D: TRBD1; size: -; V: TRBV9; CDR3: CASSAGQDYEQYF; DNA: TGTGCCAGCAGCGCCGGACAGGACTACGAGCAGTACTTC